Below are 19 T cell receptor beta chains sequenced from a single sample in a study of OX40 agonist ivuxolimab in advanced cancers. Data came from immunoSEQ multiplex PCR; TCRdb stores just in-frame clones and leaves some out. The data show approximately 6,500 clones, roughly three quarters seen once. Sequences were derived from CD4+ or CD8+ T cells sorted from blood, sampled in a trial of the OX40 agonist ivuxolimab. The receptor source for this set is an adult with an advanced solid tumor such as melanoma, head and neck, liver or kidney cancer.

This chain links TRBV7-9 with TRBJ1-1; 7 positions match TRBD1. This CDR3 is 13 amino acids long. The V and J ends lost 5 bases and 6 bases, in that order; junction bases with no gene match: 6. Per the germline V gene, CDR1 is SEHNR and CDR2 is FQNEAQ (reference sequence). The CDR3 nucleotides read TGTGCCAGCAGCCCAGGGGGGTTGCCTGAAGCTTTCTTT. It encodes CASSPGGLPEAFF.

This clone was seen a few times. This sequence joins TRBV11-2 and TRBJ2-1; 7 bases map to TRBD2. The V and J ends lost 5 bases and 11 bases, in that order; junction bases with no gene match: 12. The CDR3 runs 14 residues. The germline gives CDR1 SGHAT, CDR2 FQNNGV. CDR3 loop: CASSPWAGEGQQFF. Here the CDR3 DNA reads TGTGCCAGCAGCCCTTGGGCGGGAGAAGGGCAGCAGTTCTTC.

The rearrangement links TRBV11-2 to TRBJ1-1; the D gene is possibly TRBD1 (5 bases). Trimming shortened V by 1 base and J by 0 bases, and 6 bases separated the two germline ends. Germline CDR1 and CDR2: SGHAT and FQNNGV. The CDR3 loop spans 14 amino acids. The CDR3 DNA reads TGTGCCAGCAGCTTAGGGGGGTTGAACACTGAAGCTTTCTTT. This codes for CASSLGGLNTEAFF.

The chain combines TRBV6-6 with TRBJ1-2; D is possibly TRBD1 (6 bases). V was pared by 5 bases and J by 5 bases, with 12 bases between. Germline loops: CDR1 MNHNY, CDR2 SVGAGI (reference sequence). The CDR3 loop spans 13 amino acids. In DNA form, the CDR3 reads TGTGCCAGCAGTAGGACAGAAGAGTATGGCTACACCTTC. Translation gives CASSRTEEYGYTF.

The chain is built from TRBV10-3 and TRBJ2-2; 13 bases align to TRBD2. The CDR3 contains 16 residues. Unmatched junction bases numbered 8, after V lost 6 bases and J lost 7 bases. Germline V lookup: CDR1 ENHRY, CDR2 SYGVKD. The CDR3 DNA is TGTGCCATCAGCCCGACTAGCGGGGGGCGAGTCGGGGAGCTGTTTTTT. Its protein is CAISPTSGGRVGELFF.

V and J are TRBV28 and TRBJ1-1; no clear D gene. The V gene lost 2 bases and the J gene lost 0 bases, with 4 bases spanning the gap. Germline loops: CDR1 MDHEN, CDR2 SYDVKM. This CDR3 is built from 13 residues. CDR3: CASSLKVNTEAFF. The CDR3 nucleotides are TGTGCCAGCAGTTTAAAGGTGAACACTGAAGCTTTCTTT.

The chain employs TRBV10-2 and TRBJ2-5, with 8 bases matching TRBD1. CDR1 is WSHSY and CDR2 is SAAADI in the germline V gene. This CDR3 has 14 amino acids. Germline trimming cut 2 bases from V and 4 bases from J; bases unmatched to any gene: 3. The CDR3 DNA reads TGCGCCAGCAGTGAGCACAGGGGGTCAGAGACCCAGTACTTC. Encoded protein: CASSEHRGSETQYF.

V and J are TRBV27 and TRBJ1-5; perhaps TRBD1 as D (5 bases). Germline V gene data show CDR1 as MNHEY and CDR2 as SMNVEV (reference sequence). V lost 6 bases and J 4 bases, leaving 16 bases between the germline ends. CDR3 length equals 15 residues. The CDR3 region has the DNA TGTGCCAGCAGGACAGACCCAGTCTGGAATCAGCCCCAGCATTTT. Protein product: CASRTDPVWNQPQHF.

The chain couples TRBV7-9 to TRBJ2-5, with a tentative D call TRBD2 (6 bases). The J call may be wrong; the DNA end is better matched by TRBJ2-7. CDR3 size: 15 residues. Germline CDR1 SEHNR, CDR2 FQNEAQ (reference sequence). The CDR3 DNA reads TGTGCCAGCAGCCCGAACCCCGGGGGTTCCTACGAGCAGTACTTC. This encodes CASSPNPGGSYEQYF.

The chain has TRBV7-8 and TRBJ2-5; weak D call: TRBD2 (7 bases). This CDR3 region has 16 residues. Trimming removed 5 bases at V and 3 bases at J, with 19 bases between. Germline V CDR1 and CDR2: SGHVS, FQNEAQ. The CDR3 reads CASSGLGGSGEETQYF. In nucleotides, the CDR3 is TGTGCCAGCAGCGGACTAGGGGGTAGCGGCGAAGAGACCCAGTACTTC.

The chain combines TRBV19 with TRBJ2-1; 7 bases are shared with TRBD2. J was trimmed by 4 bases and V by 6 bases; bases with no gene match: 6. Germline CDR1 is LNHDA and CDR2 is SQIVND (reference sequence). The CDR3 loop spans 14 amino acids. This CDR3 reads CASRATSTYNEQFF. In DNA form, the CDR3 reads TGTGCCAGTAGAGCGACTAGCACTTACAATGAGCAGTTCTTC.

Only a few counts were recorded for this clone. The chain is built from TRBV9 and TRBJ2-2; D is possibly TRBD2 (5 bases). Trimming removed 0 bases at V and 0 bases at J, with 6 bases between. The CDR3 extends over 15 amino acids. Germline V gives CDR1 SGDLS, CDR2 YYNGEE. The CDR3 bases are TGTGCCAGCAGCGTAGCGGGATCGAACACCGGGGAGCTGTTTTTT. Amino acids: CASSVAGSNTGELFF.

The gene calls are TRBV18 and TRBJ2-7; the D gene is possibly TRBD1 (7 bases). CDR1 KGHSH and CDR2 LQKENI come from the germline V gene. The CDR3 consists of 14 residues. Trimming removed 2 bases at V and 1 base at J, with 9 bases between. The CDR3 coding sequence is TGTGCCAGCTCACCAGCAGGGGGGTCCTACGAGCAGTACTTC. Translated, it gives CASSPAGGSYEQYF.

This clone showed up just a few times. V is TRBV6-1 and J is TRBJ2-7; 9 bases are shared with TRBD1. This CDR3 is built from 13 residues. V lost 7 bases to trimming and J lost 3 bases; unmatched junction nucleotides: 4. From germline, CDR1 is MNHNS and CDR2 SASEGT. The CDR3 region has the DNA TGTGCCAGCACCGCGACAGGGGGCTACGAGCAGTACTTC. Translation: CASTATGGYEQYF.

The DNA for the CDR3 is TGTGCCAGTAGAAGACAGGGGGATGGCAATCAGCCCCAGCATTTT. Residues: CASRRQGDGNQPQHF. The chain joins TRBV19 to TRBJ1-5, with TRBD1 matching 9 bases. The CDR3 sequence is 15 residues long. CDR1 is LNHDA, CDR2 SQIVND, per germline (reference sequence). Trimming took 6 bases from V and 2 from J; bases not matched to a gene: 5.

The CDR3 loop is CASGLPYGGLLTGELFF. The CDR3 DNA reads TGTGCTAGTGGTTTGCCCTATGGGGGTTTGCTTACCGGGGAGCTGTTTTTT. The V call is TRBV12-5, the J call TRBJ2-2; D may be TRBD1 or TRBD2 (5 bases each). The CDR3 contains 17 residues. With 2 bases removed from V and 5 bases from J, the gap between germline ends came to 18 bases. CDR1 is LGHNT, CDR2 FRNRAP, per germline.

This clone appeared a few times. The genes are TRBV7-6 and TRBJ1-4; perhaps TRBD1 as D (6 bases). The V end was cut by 3 bases, the J end by 8 bases, with 19 bases between. CDR3 length: 16 residues. Germline loops: CDR1 SGHVS, CDR2 FNYEAQ. The CDR3 protein is CASSFLAGEILEKLFF. The CDR3 DNA sequence: TGTGCCAGCAGCTTCCTCGCAGGGGAGATTTTAGAAAAACTGTTTTTT.

This clone has a handful of counts. The gene calls are TRBV19 and TRBJ2-7; 9 bases match TRBD1. Germline lookup yields CDR1 LNHDA and CDR2 SQIVND (reference sequence). This CDR3 has 14 residues. V lost 4 bases, J lost 5 bases, and 6 bases stayed unmatched. For the CDR3, the DNA is TGTGCCAGTAGTAGCGGGGACAGGGAAGACGAGCAGTACTTC. Its translation: CASSSGDREDEQYF.

This sequence joins TRBV7-6 and TRBJ1-1; no reliable D call. Germline V lookup: CDR1 SGHVS, CDR2 FNYEAQ. The length of the CDR3 is 14 residues. V lost 0 bases and J 3 bases, leaving 8 bases between the germline ends. CDR3 coding DNA: TGTGCCAGCAGCTTAGCAGGGCAGGACACTGAAGCTTTCTTT. It encodes CASSLAGQDTEAFF.